The 20 T cell receptor beta chains presented below share a single source sample, sequenced in a study of blood T cell repertoires in COVID-19. Only in-frame clones appear in the TCRdb table, and some are missing; sequencing was by immunoSEQ multiplex PCR. The sample includes approximately 71,000 clones, around three quarters of them seen just once. Sample: peripheral blood. The receptors here all came from a man between 60 and 70 years old with active or convalescent COVID-19.

The V and J genes are TRBV6-5 and TRBJ1-6, with D maybe TRBD1 (6 bases). This CDR3 is 15 amino acids long. Trimming stripped 7 bases from V and 3 bases from J, with 13 bases between. The germline CDR1 and CDR2 sequences are MNHEY and SVGAGI. The CDR3, as DNA: TGTGCCAGCACAGTGACAGGACACTATAATTCACCCCTCCACTTT. Translated, it gives CASTVTGHYNSPLHF.

The rearrangement joins TRBV18 to TRBJ1-1; D gene uncertain. V was pared by 2 bases and J by 4 bases, with 14 bases between. Germline V lookup: CDR1 KGHSH, CDR2 LQKENI. CDR3 length: 15 amino acids. The CDR3 DNA reads TGTGCCAGCTCACCAATGTTTCAGGTCGGCACTGAAGCTTTCTTT. Translation: CASSPMFQVGTEAFF. The full variable domain, completed using reference TRBV18 and TRBJ1-1, is NAGVMQNPRHLVRRRGQEARLRCSPMKGHSHVYWYRQLPEEGLKFMVYLQKENIIDESGMPKERFSAEFPKEGPSILRIQQVVRGDSAAYFCASSPMFQVGTEAFFGQGTRLTVV.

The count of this clone is one. The chain combines TRBV3-1 (or the pseudogene TRBV3-2) with TRBJ2-7; D not certain. CDR1 is LGHDT, CDR2 YNNKEL, per germline (reference sequence). The V and J ends lost 4 bases and 2 bases respectively, with 9 bases between them. The CDR3 extends over 13 amino acids. The CDR3 DNA is TGTGCCAGCAGCCTTAGTCATGCCTACGAGCAGTACTTC. Protein product: CASSLSHAYEQYF.

The CDR3 reads CASSLERWGQGATEAFF. In DNA form, the CDR3 reads TGTGCCAGCAGCTTAGAACGTTGGGGGCAGGGGGCCACTGAAGCTTTCTTT. The chain links TRBV7-9 to TRBJ1-1; 8 bases are shared with TRBD1. This CDR3 contains 17 residues. Germline loops: CDR1 SEHNR, CDR2 FQNEAQ (reference sequence). The J segment lost 4 bases and the V segment lost 1 base, leaving 11 bases of the junction unmatched.

V and J are TRBV11-3 and TRBJ1-1; D is perhaps TRBD1 (5 bases). Germline lookup yields CDR1 SGHNT and CDR2 YENEEA. CDR3 length: 13 amino acids. Trimming removed 5 bases from V and 1 base from J, with 8 bases in between. CDR3 region: CASSRQRNTEAFF. As DNA, the CDR3 is TGTGCCAGCAGCCGACAGCGGAACACTGAAGCTTTCTTT.

This clone was recorded a few times. The rearrangement uses TRBV18 and TRBJ2-7, with a tentative D call TRBD2 (6 bases). V was clipped by 7 bases and J by 6 bases, with 19 bases between them. The germline gives CDR1 KGHSH, CDR2 LQKENI. This CDR3 has 14 residues. The CDR3 sequence: CASCPGLGRGEQYF. In DNA form, the CDR3 reads TGTGCCAGCTGCCCGGGACTCGGACGGGGCGAGCAGTACTTC.

This chain joins TRBV10-3 and TRBJ1-5; the match to TRBD1 covers 11 bases. The V segment lost 2 bases and the J segment 2 bases; nucleotides outside the gene matches: 2. The CDR3 spans 16 residues. CDR1 is ENHRY, CDR2 SYGVKD, per germline. The chain's CDR3 is CAISEGGQGGNQPQHF. The CDR3, as DNA: TGTGCCATCAGTGAGGGGGGACAGGGGGGCAATCAGCCCCAGCATTTT.

The J gene is TRBJ1-1, the V gene TRBV5-8; TRBD1 might be the D (5 bases). This CDR3 spans 13 amino acids. V shed 4 bases and J shed 11 bases, with 18 bases lying between them. The germline gives CDR1 SGHTS, CDR2 YDEGEE. CDR3 residues: CASSNRGDGGAFF. The CDR3 nucleotides read TGTGCCAGCAGCAACCGCGGGGACGGTGGGGCTTTCTTT.

The rearrangement links TRBV19 to TRBJ2-2; 7 bases agree with TRBD1. CDR3 length: 14 residues. Germline lookup yields CDR1 LNHDA and CDR2 SQIVND (reference sequence). After removal of 5 bases from V and 5 bases from J, the junction contained 5 bases not matched to a gene. The CDR3 DNA sequence: TGTGCCAGTAGTTCCCAACAGGGGACCGGGGAGCTGTTTTTT. Amino acids: CASSSQQGTGELFF.

J is TRBJ1-2 and V is TRBV6-5; the match to TRBD1 covers 7 bases. The germline V gene has CDR1 MNHEY and CDR2 SVGAGI. The CDR3 covers 13 residues. V gave up 5 bases and J gave up 3 bases; unmatched junction bases: 3. The CDR3 nucleotides are TGTGCCAGCAGTAAGACAGGGTACTATGGCTACACCTTC. The encoded protein is CASSKTGYYGYTF.

This clone was recorded once. This chain links TRBV3-1 (or the pseudogene TRBV3-2) with TRBJ2-5, with 7 bases matching TRBD2. Unmatched junction bases numbered 7, after V lost 4 bases and J lost 5 bases. Per germline, CDR1 LGHDT and CDR2 YNNKEL (reference sequence). The CDR3 length is 14 residues. The CDR3: CASSPWREGETQYF. The CDR3 DNA reads TGTGCCAGCAGCCCCTGGAGGGAGGGGGAGACCCAGTACTTC.

The chain links TRBV10-3 to TRBJ2-1; 11 bases fit TRBD2. J lost 9 bases, V lost 0 bases, and 4 bases had no gene match. The CDR3 is made up of 15 amino acids. From germline, CDR1 is ENHRY and CDR2 SYGVKD. CDR3 in DNA: TGTGCCATCAGTGAGTCTGCTAGCGGGGGGACTGAGCAGTTCTTC. It translates to CAISESASGGTEQFF.

The chain recombines TRBV3-1 (or the pseudogene TRBV3-2) with TRBJ2-1, with 8 nucleotides matching TRBD1. This CDR3 has 11 amino acids. Trimming removed 5 bases from V and 16 bases from J; junction bases left unmatched: 7. CDR1 LGHDT and CDR2 YNNKEL come from the germline V gene (reference sequence). CDR3 region: CASSLQGVAFF. CDR3 nucleotide sequence: TGTGCCAGCAGCTTACAGGGGGTCGCCTTCTTC.

The sample holds one count of this clone. The rearrangement joins TRBV3-1 (or the pseudogene TRBV3-2) to TRBJ1-6, with 10 bases aligning to TRBD1. Germline values: CDR1 LGHDT, CDR2 YNNKEL (reference sequence). Unmatched junction bases numbered 4, after V lost 3 bases and J lost 8 bases. The length of the CDR3 is 15 residues. The CDR3 loop is CASSQRDRGYSPLHF. In DNA form, the CDR3 reads TGTGCCAGCAGCCAGCGGGACAGGGGATATTCACCCCTCCACTTT.

This chain connects TRBV15 to TRBJ2-5, with TRBD2 as a possible D gene (6 bases). V lost 5 bases, J lost 5 bases, and 15 bases lay in between. In germline, CDR1 is LNHNV, CDR2 YYDKDF (reference sequence). The CDR3 contains 14 residues. Written as DNA, the CDR3 is TGTGCCACCAGCTTCTACTCGGGAGAGGAGACCCAGTACTTC. Protein sequence: CATSFYSGEETQYF.

In this sample, this clone turned up once. This chain connects TRBV5-1 to TRBJ2-7, with 8 bases matching TRBD1. Germline CDR1 reads SGHRS; CDR2 reads YFSETQ. Germline trimming cut 7 bases from V and 3 bases from J; bases unmatched to any gene: 6. This CDR3 is built from 13 residues. This CDR3 is CASGAGTGYEQYF. DNA for the CDR3: TGCGCCAGCGGCGCCGGGACAGGCTACGAGCAGTACTTC.

This chain joins TRBV3-1 (or the pseudogene TRBV3-2) and TRBJ2-7; TRBD1 might be the D (5 bases). CDR1 and CDR2 from the germline V gene are LGHDT and YNNKEL (reference sequence). This CDR3 comprises 15 residues. Trimming shortened V by 4 bases and J by 5 bases, and 18 bases separated the two germline ends. DNA of the CDR3: TGTGCCAGCAGCCGATCAGGGTTTACCGGCGACGAGCAGTACTTC. Protein sequence: CASSRSGFTGDEQYF.

This clone was observed a handful of times. The chain is built from TRBV28 and TRBJ1-1, with a weak D call TRBD1 (6 bases). V shed 6 bases and J shed 1 base, with 15 bases lying between them. From germline, CDR1 is MDHEN and CDR2 SYDVKM. The length of the CDR3 is 15 residues. In nucleotides, the CDR3 is TGTGCCAGCAGCAAACAGGGTGGGGGGAACACTGAAGCTTTCTTT. As protein: CASSKQGGGNTEAFF.

CDR3 coding DNA: TGCGCCAGCAGCCAAGTGGGCGGGGACCTCACAGATACGCAGTATTTT. Its protein is CASSQVGGDLTDTQYF. The J gene is TRBJ2-3, the V gene TRBV4-1; D is possibly TRBD2 (6 bases). The CDR3 totals 16 residues. The germline V gene has CDR1 MGHRA and CDR2 YSYEKL. V was trimmed by 1 base and J by 2 bases, leaving 13 bases between them.

This sequence joins TRBV12-5 and TRBJ2-5; 8 nucleotides match TRBD1. CDR1 and CDR2 (germline): LGHNT, FRNRAP. The CDR3 has 13 residues. Losses at the gene ends were 5 bases for V and 7 bases for J; bases not matched to a gene: 6. CDR3 coding DNA: TGTGCTAGTGGTCCAGGGGGCAGGGGGACCCAGTACTTC. Its translation: CASGPGGRGTQYF.